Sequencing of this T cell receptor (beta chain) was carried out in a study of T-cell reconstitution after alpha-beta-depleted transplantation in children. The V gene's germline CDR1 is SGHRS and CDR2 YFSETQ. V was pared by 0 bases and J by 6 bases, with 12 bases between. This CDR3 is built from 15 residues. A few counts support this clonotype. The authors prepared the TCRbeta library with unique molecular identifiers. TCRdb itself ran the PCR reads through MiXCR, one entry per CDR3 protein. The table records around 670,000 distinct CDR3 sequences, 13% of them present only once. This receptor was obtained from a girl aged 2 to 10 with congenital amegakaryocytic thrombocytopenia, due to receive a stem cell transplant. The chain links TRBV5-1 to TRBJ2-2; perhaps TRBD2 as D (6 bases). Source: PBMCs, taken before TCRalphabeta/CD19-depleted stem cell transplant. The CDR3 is CASSLGVGGAGELFF. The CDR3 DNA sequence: TGCGCCAGCAGCTTGGGCGTCGGAGGGGCCGGGGAGCTGTTTTTT.